Listed here is a single T cell receptor (beta chain). Antigen: not known. These data originate in a study of T cells expressing NK-cell markers. Whole-study context: It was sorted CD3+CD56+NKG2C+, CD3+CD56+NKG2C- and CD3+CD56-NKG2C+ T cells that supplied the TCR beta repertoires. One of the eight sequenced donors was seronegative, whereas the other seven were HCMV-seropositive.

Germline V gene lookup returns CDR1 SGDLS and CDR2 YYNGEE. The CDR3 sequence is 15 residues long. Making the TCR beta cDNA relied on 5'RACE template switching with UMIs. TCRdb processed the 5' RACE reads again and assigns one entry to each CDR3 protein, with no DNA. The sample shows about 190,000 distinct CDR3 sequences, and around 20% sits with its ten largest clones. Study-level points and caveats: Dominance of the CD3+CD56-NKG2C+ fraction by these clonotypes also held in several donors.

Sequenced: blood T cells: a sorted CD56 or NKG2C T cell subset, CD4+ or CD8+ T cells, or bulk PBMC T cells (not recorded which). The clonotype originates from a man between 18 and 69 years old in good health. The V call is TRBV9, the J call TRBJ1-6. Here the CDR3 reads CASSVESSYNSPLHF.